Here is one TCR beta chain with its context. Germline-derived CDR1 and CDR2 are SGHDN and FVKESK. The length of the CDR3 is 17 residues. Trimming took 3 bases from V and 2 from J, leaving 17 bases between them. It was approximately 0.2 ug DNA, 33,000 or so T cell genomes, that sorted-subset replicate PCRs used. The method was immunoSEQ multiplex PCR; TCRdb's version includes in-frame clones alone and lacks a portion of them. Among roughly 2.5 million clones listed, around 94% were seen once. The entry originates in a study of shared clonotypes between healthy human individuals. The sequence came from a young man in good health. The chain combines TRBV14 with TRBJ1-5; the D gene is possibly TRBD1 (6 bases). Material for sequencing was naive CD4+ T cells sorted from blood. Regarding subset: CD45RA+ positively selected. CDR3 loop: CASSHKSEDRRNQPQHF. The CDR3 DNA is TGTGCCAGCAGCCACAAATCGGAGGACAGACGCAATCAGCCCCAGCATTTT.